These T cell receptor beta chains were read from a single sample in a study of T cell responses to AZD1222 COVID-19 vaccine. Generated by immunoSEQ multiplex PCR, the TCRdb table keeps only in-frame clones and is missing some. The sample carries some 100,000 clones, about 87% recorded once. The sequences come from peripheral blood, collected on day 0 of MenACWY control vaccination. These receptors were taken from an adult in good health. CDR3s include the opening cysteine and the closing phenylalanine or tryptophan. A D gene is named only where the DNA matches it firmly. Rows give clone size only sometimes, using once, few, many, or a class for an expanded clone.

v_gene: TRBV5-1; j_gene: TRBJ2-3; abundance: .; d_gene: .; CDR3nt: TGCGCCAGCAGCTTGGGGGGGCGCGCAGATACGCAGTATTTT; CDR3aa: CASSLGGRADTQYF
v_gene: TRBV30; j_gene: TRBJ1-2; abundance: few; d_gene: .; CDR3nt: TGTGCCTGGAGTGTAGTAGGGTTTGACTATGGCTACACCTTC; CDR3aa: CAWSVVGFDYGYTF
v_gene: TRBV5-1; j_gene: TRBJ2-1; abundance: .; d_gene: .; CDR3nt: TGCGCCAGCAGCTTGCTCTCCGGGAGCGCACTCAATGAGCAGTTCTTC; CDR3aa: CASSLLSGSALNEQFF
v_gene: TRBV4-2; j_gene: TRBJ1-3; abundance: .; d_gene: .; CDR3nt: TGTGCCAGCAGCCAAGAGCTGGACAGCTCTGGAAACACCATATATTTT; CDR3aa: CASSQELDSSGNTIYF
v_gene: TRBV5-6; j_gene: TRBJ1-6; abundance: .; d_gene: .; CDR3nt: TGTGCCAGCAGCTTGGGGCAGGGTGGAAATTCACCCCTCCACTTT; CDR3aa: CASSLGQGGNSPLHF
v_gene: TRBV6-1; j_gene: TRBJ2-1; abundance: .; d_gene: .; CDR3nt: TGTGCCAGCAGTGAAGGCGCGGAGAGGGAGTTCTTC; CDR3aa: CASSEGAEREFF
v_gene: TRBV27; j_gene: TRBJ1-1; abundance: .; d_gene: .; CDR3nt: TGTGCCAGCAGTTTATTTTCGGGTGGCACTGAAGCTTTCTTT; CDR3aa: CASSLFSGGTEAFF
v_gene: TRBV28; j_gene: TRBJ2-7; abundance: .; d_gene: .; CDR3nt: TGTGCCAGCAGTTTGGCTGGGGGCTCCTACGAGCAGTACTTC; CDR3aa: CASSLAGGSYEQYF
v_gene: TRBV6-5; j_gene: TRBJ2-4; abundance: .; d_gene: .; CDR3nt: TGTGCCAGCAGTAAGGCAAACATTCAGTACTTC; CDR3aa: CASSKANIQYF
v_gene: TRBV28; j_gene: TRBJ2-7; abundance: .; d_gene: .; CDR3nt: TGTGCCAGCAGTTTAGCGGGAACCTACGAGCAGTACTTC; CDR3aa: CASSLAGTYEQYF
v_gene: TRBV7-2; j_gene: TRBJ2-2; abundance: .; d_gene: TRBD2; CDR3nt: TGTGCCAGCAGCCGCCTAGCGGGAGGAGGGACCGGGGAGCTGTTTTTT; CDR3aa: CASSRLAGGGTGELFF
v_gene: TRBV5-5; j_gene: TRBJ2-7; abundance: few; d_gene: .; CDR3nt: TGTGCCAGCAGCTTGGACAAGAAACGCGAGCAGTACTTC; CDR3aa: CASSLDKKREQYF
v_gene: TRBV12-3/TRBV12-4; j_gene: TRBJ1-2; abundance: .; d_gene: .; CDR3nt: TGTGCCAGCAGTTTAGGAGGGGACTATGGCTACACCTTC; CDR3aa: CASSLGGDYGYTF